This TCR beta chain was found in a study of T-cell reconstitution after alpha-beta-depleted transplantation in children. Overall study findings and caveats: At the one-year point after transplant, T-cell counts and TCRbeta diversity were found to come mostly from T cells that had been newly produced. At around two months after transplant, the alpha-beta T cells were reportedly derived from several hundred expanded clones that came from non-depleted graft cells.

Trimming stripped 5 bases from V and 3 bases from J, with 13 bases between. The length of the CDR3 is 13 residues. Germline CDR1 SQVTM, CDR2 ANQGSEA. Unique molecular identifiers featured in how the TCRbeta library was prepared. A single record per CDR3 protein comes from TCRdb applying MiXCR to the PCR reads. This table holds 280,000 or so distinct CDR3 sequences, around a tenth found once. On this clonotype itself: Its target is not known.

The gene calls are TRBV29-1 and TRBJ1-2, with D unresolved. Sample: peripheral blood, taken 180 days after TCRalphabeta/CD19-depleted stem cell transplant. The receptor comes from a male patient between 2 and 10 years old who had a stem cell transplant for chronic granulomatous disease, so the T cells may come from the graft donor. CDR3 region: CSVCWIGDYGYTF. The CDR3 DNA reads as TGCAGCGTTTGTTGGATTGGTGACTATGGCTACACCTTC.